Each of the 12 T cell receptor beta chains below was sequenced from the same sample in a study of control samples from healthy donors and cancer patients. Using immunoSEQ multiplex PCR, the repertoire was profiled, and TCRdb retains in-frame clones only, with some absent. The table has approximately 87,000 clones, 91% seen once. Sequencing was carried out using blood. These receptor sequences come from a man aged 50 to 59 in good health.

This clone was detected once. The chain combines TRBV30 with TRBJ2-5; D unresolved. Trimming took 0 bases from V and 0 from J, leaving 11 bases between them. From germline, CDR1 is GTSNPN and CDR2 SVGIG (reference sequence). CDR3 length: 15 amino acids. In DNA form, the CDR3 reads TGTGCCTGGAGTGTGACTCCCAAGTACCAAGAGACCCAGTACTTC. Encoded protein: CAWSVTPKYQETQYF.

V is TRBV27 and J is TRBJ2-1, with D possibly matching TRBD2 (6 bases). CDR3 size: 14 residues. The ends were cut back, 6 bases at V and 9 bases at J, with 18 bases in the middle. Germline CDR1 reads MNHEY; CDR2 reads SMNVEV (reference sequence). In DNA, the CDR3 is TGTGCCAGCAGATCCGGGACTCTCTCTATTGAGCAGTTCTTC. As protein: CASRSGTLSIEQFF.

The V gene is TRBV6-2 or TRBV6-3, the J gene TRBJ1-5; no reliable D call. V was trimmed by 5 bases and J by 7 bases, leaving 15 bases between them. Germline loops: CDR1 MNHEY, CDR2 SVGEGT. This CDR3 comprises 14 residues. CDR3 sequence reads: CASSNSPKSQPQHF. CDR3 DNA sequence: TGTGCCAGCAGTAACAGTCCCAAATCCCAGCCCCAGCATTTT.

CDR3 in DNA: TGTGCCAGCAGCGTAGAAGCGCGGGCCTACGAGCAGTACTTC. This sequence encodes CASSVEARAYEQYF. V usage is TRBV9 and J usage is TRBJ2-7; D is perhaps TRBD2 (5 bases). This CDR3 has 14 amino acids. Germline CDR1 SGDLS, CDR2 YYNGEE. V was shortened by 0 bases and J by 2 bases, with 9 bases between the two germline ends.

V is TRBV27 and J is TRBJ1-5; 10 nucleotides line up with TRBD1. Germline CDR1 is MNHEY and CDR2 is SMNVEV (reference sequence). CDR3 length: 19 amino acids. The J segment lost 7 bases and the V segment lost 1 base, leaving 16 bases of the junction unmatched. This CDR3 reads CASSLYSVPGTGVKQPQHF. In DNA form, the CDR3 reads TGTGCCAGCAGTTTATACTCCGTCCCCGGGACAGGGGTGAAGCAGCCCCAGCATTTT.

The chain is built from TRBV29-1 and TRBJ2-5, with no clear D. Trimming removed 4 bases at V and 4 bases at J, with 13 bases between. The V gene's germline CDR1 is SQVTM and CDR2 ANQGSEA. The CDR3 totals 13 residues. The CDR3 spells CSVGELYRETQYF. CDR3 nucleotide sequence: TGCAGCGTTGGAGAGCTTTACAGAGAGACCCAGTACTTC.

This clone was seen more than once but under ten times. V is TRBV27 and J is TRBJ1-1, with D possibly TRBD1 on 6 matching bases. The CDR3 extends over 14 amino acids. V gave up 5 bases and J gave up 1 base, with 11 bases separating them. CDR1 and CDR2 (germline): MNHEY, SMNVEV (reference sequence). CDR3 in amino acids: CASSHGTPNTEAFF. For the CDR3, the DNA is TGTGCCAGCAGTCACGGGACACCGAACACTGAAGCTTTCTTT.

The chain joins TRBV9 to TRBJ1-6; D perhaps matches TRBD1 (6 bases). Trimming stripped 3 bases from V and 8 bases from J, with 12 bases between. Germline V gene lookup returns CDR1 SGDLS and CDR2 YYNGEE. The CDR3 is made up of 14 amino acids. The DNA for the CDR3 is TGTGCCAGCAGCGAGGGGCAGGGGCATTCACCCCTCCACTTT. Its protein product is CASSEGQGHSPLHF.

In DNA, the CDR3 is TGTGCCAGCAGTTCAGGGACAGCGAACACTGAAGCTTTCTTT. It codes for CASSSGTANTEAFF. The V gene is TRBV6-4, the J gene TRBJ1-1; 7 positions match TRBD1. Germline V gene sequence: CDR1 MRHNA, CDR2 SNTAGT. V gave up 5 bases and J gave up 1 base; unmatched junction bases: 4. CDR3 length: 14 residues.

The chain uses TRBV7-2 and TRBJ1-1; D is undetermined. This CDR3 contains 11 residues. Germline lookup yields CDR1 SGHTA and CDR2 FQGNSA. V lost 5 bases to trimming and J lost 8 bases, with 9 bases between them. CDR3 amino acids: CASSAGREAFF. The CDR3 bases are TGTGCCAGCAGCGCTGGACGGGAAGCTTTCTTT.

V usage is TRBV18 and J usage is TRBJ1-3; no clear D gene. The V end was cut by 6 bases, the J end by 2 bases, with 20 bases between. CDR3 size: 17 residues. Germline V CDR1 and CDR2: KGHSH, LQKENI. The CDR3 spells CASSQTSRLSPGNTIYF. CDR3 in DNA: TGTGCCAGCTCCCAAACGAGCCGGCTTTCTCCTGGAAACACCATATATTTT. Together with reference TRBV18 and TRBJ1-3, the CDR3 gives the full variable domain: NAGVMQNPRHLVRRRGQEARLRCSPMKGHSHVYWYRQLPEEGLKFMVYLQKENIIDESGMPKERFSAEFPKEGPSILRIQQVVRGDSAAYFCASSQTSRLSPGNTIYFGEGSWLTVV.

The rearrangement links TRBV14 to TRBJ1-1; no reliable D call. The CDR3 extends over 15 amino acids. The V end was cut by 0 bases, the J end by 1 base, with 9 bases between. Germline V gene sequence: CDR1 SGHDN, CDR2 FVKESK. The CDR3 sequence: CASSQDLPPNTEAFF. The CDR3 coding sequence is TGTGCCAGCAGCCAAGATCTCCCACCGAACACTGAAGCTTTCTTT.